This T cell receptor (beta chain) was recovered during a study of CD8 T cells in ankylosing spondylitis. TCRdb re-called the 5' RACE reads with MiXCR, one entry per CDR3 protein. The sample has 150,000 to 200,000 distinct CDR3 sequences; around 10% are singletons. V dropped 5 bases and J dropped 0; count of bases not matched to a gene: 8. This CDR3 has 16 amino acids. Sample: blood, either unsorted or a sorted T cell fraction (not recorded which). The TCR comes from a male donor with ankylosing spondylitis or in good health (not recorded which). The chain joins TRBV7-1 to TRBJ2-3; TRBD1 matches 7 bases. TRBV7-1 is an ORF for which the function is uncertain. In DNA, the CDR3 is TGTGCCAGCAGCCAGGGACAGAGAGCTAGCACAGATACGCAGTATTTT. It codes for CASSQGQRASTDTQYF.